This T cell receptor beta chain was retrieved from a study of cytomegalovirus exposure and HLA in healthy donors. TCRdb keeps only in-frame clones here, not all; method: immunoSEQ multiplex PCR. This table holds 150,000 to 200,000 clones, about 81% found once. This clone was picked up one time. Its target is unknown. Study results and limitations: Rarity held for most TCR sequences, but there were some public TCRs that occurred in many donors.

This clonotype was sampled from a young woman in good health and CMV-seronegative. The sequencing sample was made of PBMCs.

CDR3 sequence reads: CASSVQGSPYEQYF. The CDR3 region has the DNA TGTGCCAGTAGTGTACAGGGGTCTCCCTACGAGCAGTACTTC. This chain uses TRBV19 with TRBJ2-7; 7 bases align to TRBD1. There are 14 residues in the CDR3. The germline CDR1 and CDR2 sequences are LNHDA and SQIVND (reference sequence). Unmatched junction bases numbered 6, after V lost 5 bases and J lost 2 bases.